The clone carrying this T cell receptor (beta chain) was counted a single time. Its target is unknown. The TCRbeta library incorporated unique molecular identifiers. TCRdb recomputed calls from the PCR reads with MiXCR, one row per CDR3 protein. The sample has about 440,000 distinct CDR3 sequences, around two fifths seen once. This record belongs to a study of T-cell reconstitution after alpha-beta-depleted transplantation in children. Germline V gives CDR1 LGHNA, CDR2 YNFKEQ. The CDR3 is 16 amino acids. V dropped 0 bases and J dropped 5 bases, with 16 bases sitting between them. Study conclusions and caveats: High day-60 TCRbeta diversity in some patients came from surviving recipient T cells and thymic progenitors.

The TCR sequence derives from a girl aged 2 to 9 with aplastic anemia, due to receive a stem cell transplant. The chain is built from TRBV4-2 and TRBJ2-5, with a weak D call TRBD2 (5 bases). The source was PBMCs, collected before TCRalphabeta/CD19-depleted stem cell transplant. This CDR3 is CASSQEWGVKTETQYF. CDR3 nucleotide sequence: TGTGCCAGCAGCCAAGAGTGGGGAGTAAAGACGGAGACCCAGTACTTC.